The clone carrying this T cell receptor (beta chain) was picked up one time. Its antigen is undetermined. This sample was taken from a study of a mutant IDH1 vaccine in newly diagnosed glioma. Study overall: First vaccine doses came 4-6 weeks after radiotherapy alone, or with temozolomide cycles. The treated population exhibited a male proportion of roughly 62%, a female proportion of approximately 38%, and a mean age of around 40 years.

Study results and caveats: Altogether, 93.3% of patients exhibited vaccine-induced immune responses.

This sample's time point: week 5, during vaccination. A 20-mer mutant IDH1 peptide at 300 ug was injected subcutaneously with topical imiquimod. The donor cohort comprised cases of new WHO grade 3 or 4 IDH1-mutant, ATRX-lost astrocytoma. TCRdb's table, derived via immunoSEQ multiplex PCR, lists solely in-frame clones and lacks some. The repertoire holds tens of thousands of clones, with about 90% as singletons. V lost 6 bases to trimming and J lost 6 bases; unmatched junction nucleotides: 12. Germline-derived CDR1 and CDR2 are SNHLY and FYNNEI. The CDR3 is 17 amino acids. This clonotype originated in a woman aged 40 to 50 with glioma. This chain connects TRBV2 to TRBJ2-3; TRBD2 aligns across 13 bases. Sample: PBMCs, taken from a glioma patient whose treatment included an IDH1 peptide vaccine. CDR3 coding DNA: TGTGCCAGCAGACAAAGACTAGCGGGAGGCCCCTCCGATACGCAGTATTTT. Residues: CASRQRLAGGPSDTQYF.